This TCR beta chain was found in a study of blood T cell repertoires in COVID-19. Study summary: COVID-19 samples, acute and convalescent, were from the United States, Italy and Spain. From T cells, B-cell-depleted T cells, or PBMCs came the material, which was cDNA or gDNA.

V lost 5 bases and J lost 5; bases outside the gene matches: 8. Germline lookup yields CDR1 LNHDA and CDR2 SQIVND (reference sequence). The CDR3 is 14 residues long. Authors' methods: Amplification from reference gene primers served as the basis for estimated nucleated cell counts. Some clones are missing from TCRdb's copy, which holds only in-frame ones; the method was immunoSEQ multiplex PCR. V and J calls and clone size are those listed in that table; D and trimming were worked out from the DNA. The sample contains 250,000 to 400,000 clones, about nine tenths of which appear only once. The study recruited people aged roughly 18 to 100 years across around 23 US areas.

Material: PBMCs or T cells enriched from blood (not recorded which). The chain uses TRBV19 and TRBJ2-5; TRBD1 matches at 7 bases. The clonotype originates from a man aged 60 to 69 who had recovered from COVID-19. CDR3: CASSLQQGWETQYF. The CDR3 coding sequence is TGTGCCAGTAGTCTCCAACAGGGGTGGGAGACCCAGTACTTC.